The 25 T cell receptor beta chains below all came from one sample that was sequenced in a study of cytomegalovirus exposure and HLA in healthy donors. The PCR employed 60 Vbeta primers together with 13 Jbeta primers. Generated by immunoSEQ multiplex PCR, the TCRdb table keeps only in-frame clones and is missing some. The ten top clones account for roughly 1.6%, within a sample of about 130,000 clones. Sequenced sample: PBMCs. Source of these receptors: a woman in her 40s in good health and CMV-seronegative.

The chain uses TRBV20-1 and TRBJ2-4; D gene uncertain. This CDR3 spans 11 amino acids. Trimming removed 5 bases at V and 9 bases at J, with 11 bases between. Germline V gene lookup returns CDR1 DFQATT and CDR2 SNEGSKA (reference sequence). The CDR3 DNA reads TGCAGTGCTCCGGTTGATGGCATTCAGTACTTC. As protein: CSAPVDGIQYF.

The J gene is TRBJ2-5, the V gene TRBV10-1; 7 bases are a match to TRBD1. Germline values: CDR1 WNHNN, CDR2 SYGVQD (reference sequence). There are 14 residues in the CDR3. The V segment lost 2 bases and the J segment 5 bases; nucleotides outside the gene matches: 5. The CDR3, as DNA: TGCGCCAGCAGTGAGCGCACAGGGGATGAGACCCAGTACTTC. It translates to CASSERTGDETQYF.

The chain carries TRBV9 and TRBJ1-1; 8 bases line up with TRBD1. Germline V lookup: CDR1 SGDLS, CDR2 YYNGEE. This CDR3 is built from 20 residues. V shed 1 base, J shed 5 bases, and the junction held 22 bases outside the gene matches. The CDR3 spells CASSVLRAPGGELGRTEAFF. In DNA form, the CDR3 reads TGTGCCAGCAGCGTATTGAGAGCCCCAGGGGGCGAGCTAGGAAGAACTGAAGCTTTCTTT.

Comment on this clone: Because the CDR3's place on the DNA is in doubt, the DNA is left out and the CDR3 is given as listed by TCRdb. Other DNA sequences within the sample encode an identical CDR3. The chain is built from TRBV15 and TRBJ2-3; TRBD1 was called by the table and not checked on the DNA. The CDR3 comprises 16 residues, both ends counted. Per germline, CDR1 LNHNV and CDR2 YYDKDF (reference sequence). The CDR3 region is CATSILASGATDTQYF.

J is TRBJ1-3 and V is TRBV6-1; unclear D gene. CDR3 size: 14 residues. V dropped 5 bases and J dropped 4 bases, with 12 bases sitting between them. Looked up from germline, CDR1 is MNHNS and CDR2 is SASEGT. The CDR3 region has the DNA TGTGCCAGCAGTACGGGAACGGTAGGAAACACCATATATTTT. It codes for CASSTGTVGNTIYF.

The CDR3 DNA reads TGTGCCAGCAATGCCGGGGGGCTCGATGGCTACACCTTC. Translation: CASNAGGLDGYTF. The chain recombines TRBV6-5 with TRBJ1-2; the D gene is possibly TRBD1 (6 bases). Germline V gives CDR1 MNHEY, CDR2 SVGAGI. Trimming stripped 7 bases from V and 6 bases from J, with 15 bases between. The CDR3 is made up of 13 amino acids.

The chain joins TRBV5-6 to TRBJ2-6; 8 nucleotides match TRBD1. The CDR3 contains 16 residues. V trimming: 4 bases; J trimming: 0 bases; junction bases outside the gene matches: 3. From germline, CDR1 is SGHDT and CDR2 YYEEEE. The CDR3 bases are TGTGCCAGCAGCGAAACAGGGGGCTCTGGGGCCAACGTCCTGACTTTC. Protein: CASSETGGSGANVLTF.

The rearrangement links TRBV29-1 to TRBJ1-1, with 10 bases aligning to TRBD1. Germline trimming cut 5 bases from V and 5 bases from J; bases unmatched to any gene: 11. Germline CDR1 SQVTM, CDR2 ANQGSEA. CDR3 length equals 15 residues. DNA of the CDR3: TGCAGCGTTCAGGGGTCTGACAGGGGGCATACTGAAGCTTTCTTT. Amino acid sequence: CSVQGSDRGHTEAFF.

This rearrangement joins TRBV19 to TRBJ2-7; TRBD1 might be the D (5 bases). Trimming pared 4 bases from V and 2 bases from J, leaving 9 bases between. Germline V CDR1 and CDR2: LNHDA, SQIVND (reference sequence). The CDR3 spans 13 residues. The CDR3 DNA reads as TGTGCCAGTAGTAACAAGGGGACCTACGAGCAGTACTTC. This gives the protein CASSNKGTYEQYF.

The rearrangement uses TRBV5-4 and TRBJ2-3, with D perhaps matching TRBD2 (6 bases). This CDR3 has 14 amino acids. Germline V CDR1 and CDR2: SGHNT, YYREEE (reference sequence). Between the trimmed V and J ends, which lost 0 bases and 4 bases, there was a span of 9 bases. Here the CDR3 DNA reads TGTGCCAGCAGCTTGGACGGGGGATCAGATACGCAGTATTTT. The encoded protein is CASSLDGGSDTQYF.

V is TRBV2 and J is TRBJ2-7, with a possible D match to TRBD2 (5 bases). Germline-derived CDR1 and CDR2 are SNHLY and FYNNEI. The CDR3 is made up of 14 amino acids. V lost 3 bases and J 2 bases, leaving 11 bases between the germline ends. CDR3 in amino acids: CASSDNAEAYEQYV. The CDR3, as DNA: TGTGCCAGCAGTGATAACGCGGAGGCCTACGAGCAGTACGTC.

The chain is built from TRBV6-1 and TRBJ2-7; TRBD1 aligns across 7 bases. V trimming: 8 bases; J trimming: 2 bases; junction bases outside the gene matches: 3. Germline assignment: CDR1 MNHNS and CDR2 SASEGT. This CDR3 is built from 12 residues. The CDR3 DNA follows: TGTGCCAGCTCGGGACAGCCCTACGAGCAGTACGTC. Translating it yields CASSGQPYEQYV.

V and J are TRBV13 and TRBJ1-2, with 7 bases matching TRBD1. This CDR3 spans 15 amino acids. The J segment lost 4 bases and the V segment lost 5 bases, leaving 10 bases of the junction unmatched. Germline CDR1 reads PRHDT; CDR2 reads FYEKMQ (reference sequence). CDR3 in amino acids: CASSPAARGVYGYTF. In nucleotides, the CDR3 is TGTGCCAGCAGCCCGGCTGCCAGGGGGGTCTATGGCTACACCTTC. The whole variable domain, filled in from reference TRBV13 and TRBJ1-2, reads AAGVIQSPRHLIKEKRETATLKCYPIPRHDTVYWYQQGPGQDPQFLISFYEKMQSDKGSIPDRFSAQQFSDYHSELNMSSLELGDSALYFCASSPAARGVYGYTFGSGTRLTVV.

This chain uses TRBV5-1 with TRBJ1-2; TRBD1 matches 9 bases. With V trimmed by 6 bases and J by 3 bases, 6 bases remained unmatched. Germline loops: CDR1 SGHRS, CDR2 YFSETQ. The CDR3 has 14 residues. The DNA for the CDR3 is TGCGCCAGCAAGTCTCGGACAGGGGACTATGGCTACACCTTC. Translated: CASKSRTGDYGYTF.

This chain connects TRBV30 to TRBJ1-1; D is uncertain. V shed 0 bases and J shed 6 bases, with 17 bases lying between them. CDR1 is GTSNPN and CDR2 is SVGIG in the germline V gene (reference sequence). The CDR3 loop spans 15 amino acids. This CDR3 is CAWSVGTEEESEAFF. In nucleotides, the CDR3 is TGTGCCTGGAGTGTAGGCACAGAAGAAGAGTCTGAAGCTTTCTTT.

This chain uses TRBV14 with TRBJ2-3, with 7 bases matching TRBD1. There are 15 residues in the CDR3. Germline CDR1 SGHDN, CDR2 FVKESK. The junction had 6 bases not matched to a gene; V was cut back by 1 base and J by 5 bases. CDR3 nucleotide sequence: TGTGCCAGCAGCCAAGGGGGGACAGTAAAAGATACGCAGTATTTT. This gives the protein CASSQGGTVKDTQYF.

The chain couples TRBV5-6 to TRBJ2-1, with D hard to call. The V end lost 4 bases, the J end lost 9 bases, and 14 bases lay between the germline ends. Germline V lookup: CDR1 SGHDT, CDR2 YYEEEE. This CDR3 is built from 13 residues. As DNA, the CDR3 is TGTGCCAGCAGCCAGTCCGGGTCCCGTGAGCAGTTCTTC. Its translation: CASSQSGSREQFF.

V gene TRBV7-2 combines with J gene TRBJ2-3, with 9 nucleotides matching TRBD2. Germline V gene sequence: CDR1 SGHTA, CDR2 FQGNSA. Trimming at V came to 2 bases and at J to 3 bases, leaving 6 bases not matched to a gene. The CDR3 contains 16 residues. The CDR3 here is CASSLTAGGLTDTQYF. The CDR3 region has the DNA TGTGCCAGCAGCTTAACGGCGGGGGGGCTAACAGATACGCAGTATTTT.

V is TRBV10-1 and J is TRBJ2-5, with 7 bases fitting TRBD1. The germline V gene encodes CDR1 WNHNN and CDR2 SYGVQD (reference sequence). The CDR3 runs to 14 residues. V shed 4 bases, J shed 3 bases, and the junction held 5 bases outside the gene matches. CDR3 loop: CASSGTGAEETQYF. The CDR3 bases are TGCGCCAGCAGTGGTACAGGGGCGGAAGAGACCCAGTACTTC.

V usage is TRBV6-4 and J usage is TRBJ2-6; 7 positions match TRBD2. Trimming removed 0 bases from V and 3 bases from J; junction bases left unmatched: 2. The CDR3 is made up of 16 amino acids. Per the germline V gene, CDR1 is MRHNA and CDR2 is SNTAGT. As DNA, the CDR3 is TGTGCCAGCAGTGACTCAACGGGGGGTGGGGCCAACGTCCTGACTTTC. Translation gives CASSDSTGGGANVLTF.

The CDR3 DNA follows: TGCGCCAGCCTCCCCACGGACACCGGGGAGCTGTTTTTT. Protein sequence: CASLPTDTGELFF. The chain links TRBV10-2 to TRBJ2-2; no firm D call. Trimming stripped 8 bases from V and 3 bases from J, with 10 bases between. CDR1 WSHSY and CDR2 SAAADI come from the germline V gene. This CDR3 region has 13 residues.

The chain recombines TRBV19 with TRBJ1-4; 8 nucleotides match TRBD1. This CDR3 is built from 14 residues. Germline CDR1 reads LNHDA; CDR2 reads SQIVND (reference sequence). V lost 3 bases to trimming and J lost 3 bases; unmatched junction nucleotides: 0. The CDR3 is CASSIRGPNEKLFF. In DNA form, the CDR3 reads TGTGCCAGTAGTATCAGGGGGCCTAATGAAAAACTGTTTTTT.

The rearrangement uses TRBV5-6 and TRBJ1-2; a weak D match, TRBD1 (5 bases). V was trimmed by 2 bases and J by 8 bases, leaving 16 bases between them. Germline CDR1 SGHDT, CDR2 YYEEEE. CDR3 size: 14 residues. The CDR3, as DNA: TGTGCCAGCAGCTTCGGGCAGGGCATGGAGGGCTACACCTTC. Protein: CASSFGQGMEGYTF.

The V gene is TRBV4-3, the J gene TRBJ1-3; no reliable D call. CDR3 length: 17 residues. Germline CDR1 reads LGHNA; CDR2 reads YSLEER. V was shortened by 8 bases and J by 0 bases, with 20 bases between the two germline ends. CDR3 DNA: TGCGCCAGCTCACCAAAGGCGGGGATCAGCTCTGGAAACACCATATATTTT. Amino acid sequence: CASSPKAGISSGNTIYF.

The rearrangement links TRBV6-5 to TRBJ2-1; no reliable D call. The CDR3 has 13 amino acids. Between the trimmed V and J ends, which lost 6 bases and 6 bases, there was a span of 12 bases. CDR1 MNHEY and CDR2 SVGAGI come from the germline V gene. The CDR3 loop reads CASSPPPGNEQFF. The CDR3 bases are TGTGCCAGCAGCCCCCCCCCAGGCAATGAGCAGTTCTTC.